These 5 T cell receptor beta chains were sequenced from one sample in a study of spatial heterogeneity in lung cancer. Time point noted: sample taken at primary tumor resection. No cell sorting; template was whole RNA from tumor, lung tissue or PBMC. A single record per CDR3 protein comes from TCRdb applying MiXCR to the 5' RACE reads. The data contain 30,000 or so distinct CDR3 sequences, around 8.4% of them singletons. The source was PBMCs, collected at surgery. The receptors shown here come from a female donor with early-stage non-small cell lung cancer.

This clonotype was detected only a few times. The V gene is TRBV24-1, the J gene TRBJ2-1; 9 nucleotides align to TRBD2. The V segment lost 3 bases and the J segment 4 bases; nucleotides outside the gene matches: 6. The CDR3 has 16 amino acids. Per the germline V gene, CDR1 is KGHDR and CDR2 is SFDVKD. The CDR3, as DNA: TGTGCCACCAGTGATCCGTCTAGCGGGATATACAATGAGCAGTTCTTC. This encodes CATSDPSSGIYNEQFF.

This clonotype was detected many times. The chain joins TRBV27 to TRBJ1-2; D perhaps matches TRBD1 (6 bases). The CDR3 is 13 residues long. Germline V gene data show CDR1 as MNHEY and CDR2 as SMNVEV (reference sequence). Trimming took 3 bases from V and 6 from J, leaving 11 bases between them. The CDR3 DNA sequence: TGTGCCAGCAGTTTTGCGGGGGGCCATGGCTACACCTTC. This codes for CASSFAGGHGYTF.

This clonotype has at least ten counts. CDR3 coding DNA: TGTGCTAGTGGGCCTTTAGGGTTTGAGGAGCTGTTTTTT. Translated: CASGPLGFEELFF. V is TRBV12-5 and J is TRBJ2-2; no definite D call. The germline CDR1 and CDR2 sequences are LGHNT and FRNRAP. Between the trimmed V and J ends, which lost 6 bases and 10 bases, there was a span of 15 bases. The CDR3 sequence is 13 residues long.

This clonotype showed up many times. The chain uses TRBV4-2 and TRBJ2-1; tentative D call: TRBD2 (5 bases). The CDR3 extends over 16 amino acids. Between the trimmed V and J ends, which lost 0 bases and 4 bases, there was a span of 13 bases. Germline lookup yields CDR1 LGHNA and CDR2 YNFKEQ. The CDR3 region is CASSQDFAGTYNEQFF. In DNA form, the CDR3 reads TGTGCCAGCAGCCAAGATTTCGCGGGTACTTACAATGAGCAGTTCTTC.

This clonotype was observed at least ten times. This chain joins TRBV6-6 and TRBJ1-3; D is unclear. The CDR3 totals 12 residues. The V gene lost 6 bases and the J gene lost 2 bases, with 5 bases spanning the gap. Germline V CDR1 and CDR2: MNHNY, SVGAGI (reference sequence). CDR3 nucleotide sequence: TGTGCCAGCAGCCCGGCTGGAAACACCATATATTTT. Its translation is CASSPAGNTIYF.